This entry lists 9 T cell receptor beta chains sequenced from one sample in a study of T cell responses to AZD1222 COVID-19 vaccine. Produced via immunoSEQ multiplex PCR; TCRdb's table is partial and in-frame only. The sample carries 56,000 or so clones, 80% recorded once. The sample was peripheral blood, taken 28 days after the second AZD1222 dose. These receptors were collected from an adult who received the AZD1222 COVID-19 vaccine.

The rearrangement uses TRBV25-1 and TRBJ1-6; maybe TRBD1 (6 bases). The germline V gene has CDR1 MGHDK and CDR2 SYGVNS. The CDR3 contains 17 residues. V was cut by 4 bases and J by 0 bases, with 13 bases left in between. The DNA for the CDR3 is TGTGCCAGCAGTGCACAAACAGGGAGCTCCTATAATTCACCCCTCCACTTT. Its protein is CASSAQTGSSYNSPLHF.

The chain has TRBV5-1 and TRBJ1-2, with TRBD1 as a possible D gene (6 bases). The germline CDR1 and CDR2 sequences are SGHRS and YFSETQ. The CDR3 runs 16 residues. V was cut by 4 bases and J by 0 bases, with 16 bases left in between. The CDR3 region is CASSPRDTRSNYGYTF. Here the CDR3 DNA reads TGCGCCAGCAGCCCCCGGGACACGCGTTCTAACTATGGCTACACCTTC.

The J gene is TRBJ2-3, the V gene TRBV7-9; 8 bases are shared with TRBD2. CDR1 SEHNR and CDR2 FQNEAQ come from the germline V gene (reference sequence). Germline trimming cut 5 bases from V and 4 bases from J; bases unmatched to any gene: 8. The CDR3 contains 15 residues. This chain's CDR3 is CASSRGAGGADTQYF. The CDR3 DNA reads as TGTGCCAGCAGCCGGGGCGCGGGAGGTGCAGATACGCAGTATTTT. The full variable domain, completed using reference TRBV7-9 and TRBJ2-3, is DTGVSQNPRHKITKRGQNVTFRCDPISEHNRLYWYRQTLGQGPEFLTYFQNEAQLEKSRLLSDRFSAERPKGSFSTLEIQRTEQGDSAMYLCASSRGAGGADTQYFGPGTRLTVL.

Sample share makes this clone large. The chain employs TRBV6-4 and TRBJ2-2; the D call may be TRBD1 or TRBD2 (5 bases each). This CDR3 comprises 13 residues. The germline V gene has CDR1 MRHNA and CDR2 SNTAGT. V dropped 6 bases and J dropped 2 bases, with 7 bases sitting between them. CDR3 loop: CASRRGNTGELFF. CDR3 bases: TGTGCCAGCAGGAGGGGAAACACCGGGGAGCTGTTTTTT.

V usage is TRBV5-1 and J usage is TRBJ2-7; D remains ambiguous. The CDR3 length is 13 residues. Germline values: CDR1 SGHRS, CDR2 YFSETQ. V lost 5 bases to trimming and J lost 3 bases, with 12 bases between them. CDR3 in amino acids: CASSVGTNYEQYF. CDR3 coding DNA: TGCGCCAGCAGTGTAGGTACTAACTACGAGCAGTACTTC.

The chain's CDR3 is CAWSHLHLAGPKGETQYF. CDR3 in DNA: TGTGCCTGGAGCCACCTCCACCTAGCGGGGCCCAAAGGAGAGACCCAGTACTTC. The chain has TRBV30 and TRBJ2-5; 9 bases align to TRBD2. V trimming: 3 bases; J trimming: 4 bases; junction bases outside the gene matches: 18. Germline-derived CDR1 and CDR2 are GTSNPN and SVGIG (reference sequence). The CDR3 covers 18 residues.

This clone was detected once. The chain uses TRBV3-1 (or the pseudogene TRBV3-2) and TRBJ1-5, with D unclear. The CDR3 covers 14 residues. Trimming pared 2 bases from V and 1 base from J, leaving 6 bases between. The germline CDR1 and CDR2 sequences are LGHDT and YNNKEL (reference sequence). The CDR3 sequence: CASSQTGSNQPQHF. The CDR3 coding sequence is TGTGCCAGCAGCCAAACCGGGAGCAATCAGCCCCAGCATTTT.

The rearrangement joins TRBV11-2 to TRBJ2-4; 7 bases fit TRBD1. The J segment lost 3 bases and the V segment lost 5 bases, leaving 4 bases of the junction unmatched. There are 14 residues in the CDR3. In germline, CDR1 is SGHAT, CDR2 FQNNGV. In nucleotides, the CDR3 is TGTGCCAGCAGCACAGGGGTTGGCAAAAACATTCAGTACTTC. Its translation is CASSTGVGKNIQYF.

The sample holds one count of this clone. The chain joins TRBV6-2 or TRBV6-3 to TRBJ2-1, with TRBD2 matching over 10 bases. Germline CDR1 reads MNHEY; CDR2 reads SVGEGT. V shed 4 bases, J shed 1 base, and the junction held 10 bases outside the gene matches. The CDR3 runs to 18 residues. CDR3 DNA sequence: TGTGCCAGCAGTTTCTCCCCCTTAGCGGGAGGATCCTACAATGAGCAGTTCTTC. Protein: CASSFSPLAGGSYNEQFF.